These 7 T cell receptor beta chains share one sample of origin, sequenced in a study of cytotoxic CD8 clonotypes in ibrutinib-treated CLL. Data came from immunoSEQ multiplex PCR; TCRdb stores just in-frame clones and leaves some out. Of some 84,000 clones listed, about 86% are singletons. The specimen was PBMCs, collected before ibrutinib treatment. The source of these receptors is a human donor with chronic lymphocytic leukemia.

The chain carries TRBV19 and TRBJ1-2, with D hard to call. There are 13 residues in the CDR3. Trimming pared 6 bases from V and 4 bases from J, leaving 12 bases between. CDR1 and CDR2 from the germline V gene are LNHDA and SQIVND (reference sequence). The CDR3 protein is CASSPQEGYGYTF. The CDR3 nucleotides are TGTGCCAGTAGCCCTCAGGAAGGCTATGGCTACACCTTC.

This clone was counted once. The V gene is TRBV27, the J gene TRBJ2-7; D perhaps matches TRBD1 (7 bases). The germline V and J ends were trimmed by 2 bases and 5 bases, with 10 bases remaining between them. There are 13 residues in the CDR3. CDR1 is MNHEY, CDR2 SMNVEV, per germline (reference sequence). The CDR3 sequence is CASSLGGGNEQYF. The CDR3 coding sequence is TGTGCCAGCAGTTTAGGAGGGGGCAACGAGCAGTACTTC.

The chain recombines TRBV19 with TRBJ2-3; 7 bases map to TRBD1. Looked up from germline, CDR1 is LNHDA and CDR2 is SQIVND (reference sequence). The CDR3 runs 15 residues. V dropped 3 bases and J dropped 3; count of bases not matched to a gene: 6. CDR3 loop: CASSIKGAGTDTQYF. The CDR3, as DNA: TGTGCCAGTAGTATTAAGGGGGCCGGGACAGATACGCAGTATTTT.

This clone was detected only once. The rearrangement links TRBV7-8 to TRBJ2-3; TRBD2 matches 9 bases. Germline CDR1 SGHVS, CDR2 FQNEAQ. V lost 5 bases to trimming and J lost 5 bases; unmatched junction nucleotides: 14. The CDR3 covers 17 residues. CDR3 loop: CASSPRLAAFGGDTQYF. As DNA, the CDR3 is TGTGCCAGCAGCCCGAGACTAGCGGCCTTCGGGGGAGATACGCAGTATTTT.

This sequence joins TRBV10-3 and TRBJ2-3, with D unresolved. Germline assignment: CDR1 ENHRY and CDR2 SYGVKD. V lost 5 bases, J lost 5 bases, and 11 bases lay in between. CDR3 length: 13 residues. CDR3 loop: CAISSRNVDTQYF. The CDR3 DNA is TGTGCCATCAGTAGTAGGAATGTAGATACGCAGTATTTT.

The chain uses TRBV29-1 and TRBJ2-1; 11 nucleotides agree with TRBD2. Per germline, CDR1 SQVTM and CDR2 ANQGSEA. The CDR3 runs 17 residues. The trim removed 3 bases at V and 0 bases at J, leaving 7 bases unmatched. The CDR3 DNA sequence: TGCAGCGTTGAGGCTAGCGGGAGGTTCTACTCCTACAATGAGCAGTTCTTC. Translation gives CSVEASGRFYSYNEQFF.

Here the CDR3 reads CASSPDMQETQYF. CDR3 nucleotide sequence: TGTGCCAGCAGCCCTGACATGCAAGAGACCCAGTACTTC. The chain carries TRBV7-9 and TRBJ2-5; D is unclear. Between the trimmed V and J ends, which lost 5 bases and 2 bases, there was a span of 9 bases. The CDR3 is made up of 13 amino acids. Germline assignment: CDR1 SEHNR and CDR2 FQNEAQ (reference sequence).